The subject of this entry is one T cell receptor (beta chain). The target of this receptor is not known. Base qualities are missing; no much larger clone stands one base away. Participants in the prospective study were enrolled through a virtual design, were aged roughly 18 to 100 years, and lived in under 25 United States geographic areas. Cohort assignment in the prospective study relied on participant-reported clinical history from a screening survey and a study questionnaire. For ImmuneRACE Cohort 3, a participant was defined as recovered based on two consecutive negative NP/OP PCR tests, clearance by a healthcare professional, or resolution of symptoms. In the prospective study, mobile phlebotomists collected whole blood, serum and a nasopharyngeal or oropharyngeal swab from each participant. Participants in the prospective study had the option to provide additional blood draws and questionnaires over an approximately 2-month period. Before DNA extraction, prospective study blood samples were shipped either frozen or at room temperature.

This sample is drawn from a study of blood T cell repertoires in COVID-19 (dated by TCRdb to about 2020). For context, the study as a whole: Samples from collaborators originated in the United States, Italy and Spain and spanned both the acute and convalescent phases of COVID-19. The material from the prospective study consisted of cDNA or gDNA derived from T cells, B-cell-depleted T cells, or PBMCs. Deeply sampled blood TCRbeta repertoires from subjects exposed to, actively infected with, or recovered from COVID-19 were included in the dataset. The repertoires were released in a freely available public database meant as a resource for research on the immune response to SARS-CoV-2. The samples were drawn from the first 160 participants of the ongoing ImmuneRACE study and from under 1,500 subjects provided by 6 global collaborators. Nearly every sample came with metadata listing a de-identified subject ID, COVID-19 status, age in years and sex. Where available, HLA class I and class II types were taken from metadata supplied by the sample provider and were not determined by assay-based typing.

The full study reports these points: The amount of clinical and demographic metadata varied by source and participant and was provided uncurated.

TCRbeta CDR3 regions were amplified from genomic DNA using the immunoSEQ Assay, a bias-controlled multiplex PCR. The original pipeline was this. The number of nucleated cells in each sample was estimated from the amplification of reference gene primers within the assay. Sequence reads were collapsed and filtered to measure the absolute abundance of every unique TCRbeta CDR3 rearrangement. For each sample, productive Simpson clonality was calculated as the square root of Simpson's diversity index across productive rearrangements. TCRdb carries this immuneACCESS record with in-frame sequences only. Its versions omit some clonotypes, under half of them owing to an unresolved V gene in the studies checked, with the rest unexplained. V and J calls and clone size are given by that table; D and trimming were obtained from the DNA. The table for this sample lists 360,000 or so clones; roughly 87% of them were counted only once. Around 3% of the sample rests with the top ten.

The sequencing input was PBMCs or T cells enriched from blood (not recorded which). The source is a woman between 25 and 40 years old who had recovered from COVID-19.

The nucleotide sequence is TGTGCCAGCAGCTTGAGGGGCGGACAGGGATTGAATGAGCAGTTCTTC. The resulting protein is CASSLRGGQGLNEQFF. In this chain, TRBV11-2 is recombined with TRBJ2-1; 8 central nucleotides agree with TRBD1. From V the trimming removes 3 bases and from J it removes 7 bases, while the gene matches leave 11 bases of the junction unaccounted for. From a lookup of the germline V gene, CDR1 and CDR2 are SGHAT and FQNNGV. The CDR3, cysteine through phenylalanine, is 16 amino acids long. Solely the CDR3 DNA is kept, with 48 bases framed from the first base.